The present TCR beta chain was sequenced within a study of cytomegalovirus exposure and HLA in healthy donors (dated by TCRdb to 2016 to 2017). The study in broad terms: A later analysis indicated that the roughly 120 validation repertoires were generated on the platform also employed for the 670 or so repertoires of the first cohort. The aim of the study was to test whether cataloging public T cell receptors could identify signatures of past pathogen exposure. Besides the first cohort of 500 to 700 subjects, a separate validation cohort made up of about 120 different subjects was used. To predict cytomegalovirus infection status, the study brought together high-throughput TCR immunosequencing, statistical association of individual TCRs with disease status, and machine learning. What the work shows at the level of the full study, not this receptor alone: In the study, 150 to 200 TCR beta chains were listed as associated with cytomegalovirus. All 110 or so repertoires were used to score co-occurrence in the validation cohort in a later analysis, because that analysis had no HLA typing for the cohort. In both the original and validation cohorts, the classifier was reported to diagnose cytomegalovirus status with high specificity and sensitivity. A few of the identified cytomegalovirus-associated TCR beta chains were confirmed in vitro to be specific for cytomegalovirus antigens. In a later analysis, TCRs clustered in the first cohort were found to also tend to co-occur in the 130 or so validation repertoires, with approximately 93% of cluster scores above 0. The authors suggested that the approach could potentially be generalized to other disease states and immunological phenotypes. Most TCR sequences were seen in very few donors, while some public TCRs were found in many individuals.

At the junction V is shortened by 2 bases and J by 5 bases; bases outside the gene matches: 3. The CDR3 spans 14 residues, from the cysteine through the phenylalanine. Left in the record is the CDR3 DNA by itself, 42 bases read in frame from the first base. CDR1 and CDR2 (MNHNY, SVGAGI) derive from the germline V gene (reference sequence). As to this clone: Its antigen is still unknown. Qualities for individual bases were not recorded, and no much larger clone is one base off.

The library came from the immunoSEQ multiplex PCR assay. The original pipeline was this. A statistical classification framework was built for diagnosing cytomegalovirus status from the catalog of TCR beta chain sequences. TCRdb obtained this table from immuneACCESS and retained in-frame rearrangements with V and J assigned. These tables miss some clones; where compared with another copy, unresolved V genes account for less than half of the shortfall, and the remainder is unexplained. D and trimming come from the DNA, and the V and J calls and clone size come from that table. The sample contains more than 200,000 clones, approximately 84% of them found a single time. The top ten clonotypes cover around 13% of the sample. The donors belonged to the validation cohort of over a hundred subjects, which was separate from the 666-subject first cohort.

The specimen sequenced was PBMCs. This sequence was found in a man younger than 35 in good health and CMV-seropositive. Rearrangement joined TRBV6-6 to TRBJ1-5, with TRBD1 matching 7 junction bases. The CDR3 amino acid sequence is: CASSYGTEDQPQHF. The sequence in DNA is TGTGCCAGCAGTTACGGGACAGAGGATCAGCCCCAGCATTTT.